Each of the 21 T cell receptor beta chains below was sequenced from the same sample in a study of response to subunit inactivated influenza vaccine. A single record per CDR3 protein comes from TCRdb applying MiXCR to the RT-PCR reads. The sample has hundreds of thousands of distinct CDR3 sequences, approximately 14% seen once. Sequencing used PBMCs from blood, obtained roughly 12 days after vaccination. Receptors were obtained from a man aged 50-59 years who received an inactivated influenza vaccine.

This clonotype has a handful of counts. The chain employs TRBV15 and TRBJ2-1; 10 bases map to TRBD1. Trimming removed 4 bases from V and 8 bases from J; junction bases left unmatched: 8. CDR3 length equals 15 residues. Germline V gives CDR1 LNHNV, CDR2 YYDKDF (reference sequence). In DNA form, the CDR3 reads TGTGCCACCAGCACCTGGACAGGGGGGGGCGATGAGCAGTTCTTC. The encoded protein is CATSTWTGGGDEQFF.

This clonotype has a handful of counts. This chain uses TRBV5-6 with TRBJ1-2; no definite D call. Deletions cut 4 bases from V and 0 bases from J, with 16 bases between. From germline, CDR1 is SGHDT and CDR2 YYEEEE. The CDR3 sequence is 16 residues long. The CDR3 region is CASSMGPGGTNYGYTF. The CDR3 DNA reads as TGTGCCAGCAGCATGGGCCCGGGTGGGACTAACTATGGCTACACCTTC.

The chain uses TRBV9 and TRBJ1-3; no clear D gene. The V gene's germline CDR1 is SGDLS and CDR2 YYNGEE. The CDR3 is 16 amino acids. V was trimmed by 3 bases and J by 0 bases, leaving 13 bases between them. As DNA, the CDR3 is TGTGCCAGCAGCGAGGGTGGGCAGATCTCTGGAAACACCATATATTTT. Translation: CASSEGGQISGNTIYF.

The chain employs TRBV6-5 and TRBJ1-1, with D uncertain. Germline V gene sequence: CDR1 MNHEY, CDR2 SVGAGI. With 5 bases removed from V and 8 bases from J, the gap between germline ends came to 21 bases. The CDR3 runs 15 residues. This chain's CDR3 is CASSTPAQGHPEAFF. CDR3 nucleotides: TGTGCCAGCAGTACTCCTGCCCAAGGGCATCCGGAAGCTTTCTTT.

The chain links TRBV6-1 to TRBJ1-1, with D maybe TRBD1 (6 bases). CDR1 is MNHNS and CDR2 is SASEGT in the germline V gene. V lost 7 bases and J 4 bases, leaving 16 bases between the germline ends. This CDR3 is 14 amino acids long. The CDR3 DNA reads TGTGCCAGCAAACAAGACAGGTACGGCACTGAAGCTTTCTTT. This gives the protein CASKQDRYGTEAFF.

This chain uses TRBV9 with TRBJ2-1; no clear D gene. The V end lost 5 bases, the J end lost 9 bases, and 15 bases lay between the germline ends. CDR1 is SGDLS, CDR2 YYNGEE, per germline. The CDR3 extends over 13 amino acids. The CDR3 DNA follows: TGTGCCAGCAGGGGTCTCGGCTTAAGTGAGCAGTTCTTC. It yields the protein CASRGLGLSEQFF.

This clonotype has at least ten counts. This sequence joins TRBV29-1 and TRBJ1-1; TRBD1 matches 8 bases. Germline V gene lookup returns CDR1 SQVTM and CDR2 ANQGSEA. CDR3 length: 14 residues. J was trimmed by 1 base and V by 3 bases; bases with no gene match: 4. CDR3 coding DNA: TGCAGCGTTGACAGGGGGCGGCGGAACACTGAAGCTTTCTTT. Amino acids: CSVDRGRRNTEAFF.

V usage is TRBV28 and J usage is TRBJ2-5; D is uncertain. Trimming left V 6 bases short and J 4 bases short, with 15 bases between. The CDR3 has 14 amino acids. CDR1 and CDR2 (germline): MDHEN, SYDVKM. The CDR3 DNA reads TGTGCCAGCAGGAGCCTGTTGGCCCCAGAGACCCAGTACTTC. Protein product: CASRSLLAPETQYF.

The rearrangement links TRBV20-1 to TRBJ2-5; possible D gene TRBD2, 5 bases. Germline values: CDR1 DFQATT, CDR2 SNEGSKA (reference sequence). CDR3 length: 15 amino acids. V lost 4 bases and J 3 bases, leaving 18 bases between the germline ends. CDR3 residues: CSAIRRPRLEETQYF. The CDR3 DNA follows: TGCAGTGCTATCCGGAGGCCCCGTTTGGAAGAGACCCAGTACTTC.

The chain employs TRBV9 and TRBJ2-2, with TRBD2 matching over 11 bases. CDR1 SGDLS and CDR2 YYNGEE come from the germline V gene. J was trimmed by 4 bases and V by 4 bases; bases with no gene match: 6. The CDR3 length is 16 residues. Here the CDR3 DNA reads TGTGCCAGCAGCCCTGATAGCGGGAGGGTCACCGGGGAGCTGTTTTTT. The encoded protein is CASSPDSGRVTGELFF.

This clonotype was picked up a small number of times. V usage is TRBV7-2 and J usage is TRBJ1-1, with TRBD1 identical over 8 bases. The germline V gene has CDR1 SGHTA and CDR2 FQGNSA. The V and J ends lost 5 bases and 8 bases, in that order; junction bases with no gene match: 13. The CDR3 runs to 15 residues. The CDR3 coding sequence is TGTGCCAGCAGCGTAGTATCAGGGGGCGCAGGGGAAGCTTTCTTT. It codes for CASSVVSGGAGEAFF.

There are a few counts of this clonotype. J is TRBJ2-1 and V is TRBV12-3 or TRBV12-4; maybe TRBD2 (6 bases). Trimming took off 5 bases at V and 4 bases at J, with 15 bases between the two ends. CDR3 length equals 15 residues. DNA for the CDR3: TGTGCCAGCAGTAGGGCGGGGAATCAATACAATGAGCAGTTCTTC. Translated: CASSRAGNQYNEQFF.

This chain connects TRBV6-5 to TRBJ1-1, with a possible D match to TRBD1 (6 bases). The CDR3 totals 17 residues. The germline V and J ends were trimmed by 0 bases and 0 bases, with 14 bases remaining between them. Looked up from germline, CDR1 is MNHEY and CDR2 is SVGAGI. The CDR3 region is CASSYSSAWGLNTEAFF. In DNA form, the CDR3 reads TGTGCCAGCAGTTACTCGAGTGCTTGGGGGCTGAACACTGAAGCTTTCTTT.

The chain joins TRBV11-2 to TRBJ2-1, with 7 bases that match TRBD2. The trim removed 5 bases at V and 7 bases at J, leaving 11 bases unmatched. The CDR3 has 15 amino acids. The germline V gene encodes CDR1 SGHAT and CDR2 FQNNGV. The CDR3 DNA reads as TGTGCCAGCAGCCCGGGGAGGGCAGGGAGGAATGAGCAGTTCTTC. Protein: CASSPGRAGRNEQFF. The whole variable domain, remainder taken from reference TRBV11-2 and TRBJ2-1, is EAGVAQSPRYKIIEKRQSVAFWCNPISGHATLYWYQQILGQGPKLLIQFQNNGVVDDSQLPKDRFSAERLKGVDSTLKIQPAKLEDSAVYLCASSPGRAGRNEQFFGPGTRLTVL.

In this sample, this clonotype turned up a few times. The CDR3 coding sequence is TGTGCCACCAGCCCCGAATTGGGGACAGGGGGACGTCAGCCCCAGCATTTT. Residues: CATSPELGTGGRQPQHF. This rearrangement joins TRBV15 to TRBJ1-5; 11 nucleotides line up with TRBD1. This CDR3 is built from 17 residues. Germline assignment: CDR1 LNHNV and CDR2 YYDKDF (reference sequence). V was pared by 5 bases and J by 6 bases, with 12 bases of the junction left unmatched.

J is TRBJ2-7 and V is TRBV20-1; D gene unclear. V was pared by 0 bases and J by 12 bases, with 12 bases between. The CDR3 length is 11 residues. Germline V gene lookup returns CDR1 DFQATT and CDR2 SNEGSKA (reference sequence). CDR3 nucleotide sequence: TGCAGTGCTAGAGATCAATACAGCCTGTACTTC. Protein product: CSARDQYSLYF.

CDR3 sequence reads: CSVRVWLAGDTDTQYF. CDR3 nucleotides: TGCAGCGTCCGCGTGTGGCTAGCGGGGGACACAGATACGCAGTATTTT. This chain uses TRBV29-1 with TRBJ2-3, with TRBD2 identical over 10 bases. Germline assignment: CDR1 SQVTM and CDR2 ANQGSEA. V shed 6 bases and J 2 bases; nucleotides not matched to a gene: 11. The CDR3 is 16 residues long.

CDR3 DNA sequence: TGCAGTGCAACCCGGGAGGGGAAAACAGATACGCAGTATTTT. Translation: CSATREGKTDTQYF. The chain has TRBV20-1 and TRBJ2-3, with 8 bases lining up with TRBD2. V was clipped by 6 bases and J by 3 bases; unmatched bases: 8. The CDR3 length is 14 residues. CDR1 and CDR2 (germline): DFQATT, SNEGSKA (reference sequence).

This clonotype was counted a few times. V gene TRBV30 combines with J gene TRBJ2-7, with 10 bases aligning to TRBD2. Germline trimming cut 2 bases from V and 4 bases from J; bases unmatched to any gene: 2. This CDR3 has 13 amino acids. CDR1 GTSNPN and CDR2 SVGIG come from the germline V gene (reference sequence). CDR3 residues: CAWSTSGVYEQYF. DNA for the CDR3: TGTGCCTGGAGTACTAGCGGGGTTTACGAGCAGTACTTC.

V is TRBV12-3 or TRBV12-4 and J is TRBJ2-1; tentative D call: TRBD1 (5 bases). The CDR3 totals 14 residues. V lost 6 bases and J 2 bases, leaving 11 bases between the germline ends. The CDR3 DNA is TGTGCCAGCAGCCCACAGGCTGCCTACAATGAGCAGTTCTTC. It yields the protein CASSPQAAYNEQFF.

The chain employs TRBV28 and TRBJ2-1; 7 bases match TRBD2. The CDR3 is 14 amino acids. J gave up 5 bases and V 5 bases, and 6 bases lay outside the gene matches. CDR1 is MDHEN, CDR2 SYDVKM, per germline. In DNA, the CDR3 is TGTGCCAGCAGTCTAGCGGTACAAGACAATGAGCAGTTCTTC. Translation: CASSLAVQDNEQFF. The full variable domain, with the rest looked up from reference TRBV28 and TRBJ2-1, is DVKVTQSSRYLVKRTGEKVFLECVQDMDHENMFWYRQDPGLGLRLIYFSYDVKMKEKGDIPEGYSVSREKKERFSLILESASTNQTSMYLCASSLAVQDNEQFFGPGTRLTVL.